This T cell receptor beta chain was captured by sequencing in a study of T cells in Graves' hyperthyroidism and ophthalmopathy. There were TCR beta CDR3 regions amplified from RNA transcripts. The TCR CDR3 was amplified in a first-round RT-PCR using the HTBI primer set. TCRdb recomputed calls from the multiplex PCR reads with MiXCR, one row per CDR3 protein. The sample contains a few hundred thousand distinct CDR3 sequences, less than 25% of which appear only once. This clonotype was found many times. Its cognate antigen is unknown. Whole-study findings and limits: Ophthalmopathy was separated from stable hyperthyroidism by a 13 V-J model.

The CDR3 sequence is 14 residues long. V was trimmed by 1 base and J by 4 bases, leaving 10 bases between them. Germline V gives CDR1 SEHNR, CDR2 FQNEAQ (reference sequence). Each 10 ml fresh peripheral blood draw supplied the PBMCs. This receptor was identified in a man younger than 35 with Graves' hyperthyroidism. Sequencing was done on a sample of blood. This chain joins TRBV7-9 and TRBJ2-5, with D possibly being TRBD2 (6 bases). DNA of the CDR3: TGTGCCAGCAGCTTAGGACTAGGACGAGAGACCCAGTACTTC. It translates to CASSLGLGRETQYF.